This T cell receptor beta chain is drawn from a study of T cell responses to AZD1222 COVID-19 vaccine. TCRdb keeps only in-frame clones here, not all; method: immunoSEQ multiplex PCR. This table has around 140,000 clones, roughly nine tenths appearing once. This receptor was taken from an adult in good health. Here the sequenced sample was peripheral blood, taken on day 0 of AZD1222 vaccination.

The CDR3 DNA reads TGTGCCAGCAGGCCGGGAGGGACGAGCTCCTACGAGCAGTACTTC. Protein sequence: CASRPGGTSSYEQYF. The chain is built from TRBV3-1 (or the pseudogene TRBV3-2) and TRBJ2-7; 8 nucleotides line up with TRBD2. J gave up 0 bases and V 6 bases, and 7 bases lay outside the gene matches. The germline V gene encodes CDR1 LGHDT and CDR2 YNNKEL (reference sequence). This CDR3 is built from 15 residues.